The 17 T cell receptor beta chains given below trace back to one sample, sequenced in a study of control samples from healthy donors and cancer patients. Clones were read by immunoSEQ multiplex PCR, and TCRdb kept only the in-frame ones, dropping some. The sample records 130,000 to 150,000 clones, more than 90% being singletons. Sequences were obtained from blood. Every receptor here comes from a man younger than 40 in good health.

The V call is TRBV6-1, the J call TRBJ1-3, with TRBD1 as a possible D gene (6 bases). The V gene lost 0 bases and the J gene lost 2 bases, with 11 bases spanning the gap. The CDR3 is 16 amino acids. Germline CDR1 MNHNS, CDR2 SASEGT. CDR3 loop: CASSEALGAPGNTIYF. The CDR3 bases are TGTGCCAGCAGTGAAGCGTTGGGGGCACCTGGAAACACCATATATTTT.

The J gene is TRBJ1-1, the V gene TRBV7-9; the match to TRBD1 covers 11 bases. CDR1 SEHNR and CDR2 FQNEAQ come from the germline V gene (reference sequence). The CDR3 length is 15 residues. The J segment lost 4 bases and the V segment lost 1 base, leaving 2 bases of the junction unmatched. The CDR3 DNA is TGTGCCAGCAGCTTAGGCGGGACAGGGGGCACTGAAGCTTTCTTT. It codes for CASSLGGTGGTEAFF.

The V gene is TRBV7-6, the J gene TRBJ2-3; 8 bases agree with TRBD2. The CDR3 totals 22 residues. Germline lookup yields CDR1 SGHVS and CDR2 FNYEAQ. Losses at the gene ends were 4 bases for V and 4 bases for J; bases not matched to a gene: 28. CDR3 residues: CASSSEPPGFFWAGGDPDTQYF. The CDR3 DNA sequence: TGTGCCAGCAGCTCCGAGCCCCCCGGCTTTTTTTGGGCCGGGGGGGACCCAGATACGCAGTATTTT.

The chain couples TRBV27 to TRBJ1-2; no firm D call. Per germline, CDR1 MNHEY and CDR2 SMNVEV (reference sequence). The CDR3 extends over 13 amino acids. With 6 bases removed from V and 2 bases from J, the gap between germline ends came to 10 bases. CDR3 sequence (DNA): TGTGCCAGCAGCCTTACACAGAACTATGGCTACACCTTC. The encoded protein is CASSLTQNYGYTF.

This sequence joins TRBV7-3 and TRBJ1-6, with a tentative D call TRBD1 (6 bases). This CDR3 has 16 amino acids. Trimming stripped 5 bases from V and 7 bases from J, with 18 bases between. Germline lookup yields CDR1 SGHTA and CDR2 FQGTGA. The CDR3 here is CASSPLGPQGNSPLHF. CDR3 DNA: TGTGCCAGCAGCCCCCTCGGACCTCAGGGGAATTCACCCCTCCACTTT.

This rearrangement joins TRBV5-4 to TRBJ1-2; no definite D call. CDR1 SGHNT and CDR2 YYREEE come from the germline V gene (reference sequence). This CDR3 contains 14 residues. The CDR3 loop reads CATVSHGTGYGYTF. The CDR3 DNA sequence: TGTGCAACAGTCTCTCACGGAACCGGCTATGGCTACACCTTC.

This clone was seen a single time. The rearrangement joins TRBV12-3 or TRBV12-4 to TRBJ2-7; no clear D. Trimming took 5 bases from V and 6 from J, leaving 8 bases between them. This CDR3 is built from 11 residues. The CDR3 coding sequence is TGTGCCAGCAGTACCACTATCGAGCAGTACTTC. Translating gives CASSTTIEQYF.

This sequence joins TRBV12-5 and TRBJ1-2, with 7 positions matching TRBD1. In germline, CDR1 is LGHNT, CDR2 FRNRAP. CDR3 size: 13 residues. V gave up 4 bases and J gave up 8 bases; unmatched junction bases: 7. DNA for the CDR3: TGTGCTAGTGGTTCCCCAGACAGGGAGGGCTACACCTTC. This codes for CASGSPDREGYTF.

This clone was counted between two and nine times. The rearrangement links TRBV29-1 to TRBJ2-1, with D unclear. V was clipped by 1 base and J by 5 bases, with 6 bases between them. This CDR3 has 12 amino acids. The germline V gene has CDR1 SQVTM and CDR2 ANQGSEA. The CDR3 sequence: CSVEGLNNEQFF. The CDR3 nucleotides are TGCAGCGTTGAAGGACTGAACAATGAGCAGTTCTTC.

V is TRBV11-3 and J is TRBJ2-1, with 7 nucleotides matching TRBD2. The V segment lost 2 bases and the J segment 5 bases; nucleotides outside the gene matches: 3. This CDR3 spans 14 amino acids. Germline CDR1 and CDR2: SGHNT and YENEEA. CDR3: CASSLWSGDNEQFF. The CDR3 coding sequence is TGTGCCAGCAGCTTATGGAGCGGGGACAATGAGCAGTTCTTC.

This clone was observed once. The chain employs TRBV5-1 and TRBJ2-7; no clear D gene. Germline V gene lookup returns CDR1 SGHRS and CDR2 YFSETQ. Trimming left V 4 bases short and J 4 bases short, with 15 bases between. The CDR3 consists of 14 residues. The CDR3 nucleotides read TGCGCCAGCAGCCCCGACGCGTCTGGATACGAGCAGTACTTC. Residues: CASSPDASGYEQYF.

The genes are TRBV4-2 and TRBJ1-5; possibly TRBD1 for D (5 bases). The V gene's germline CDR1 is LGHNA and CDR2 YNFKEQ. The CDR3 has 20 amino acids. Trimming shortened V by 5 bases and J by 4 bases, and 30 bases separated the two germline ends. CDR3 DNA sequence: TGTGCCAGCAGCGGGGCTCGACAGTGCCTTGTGACTTATACTAATCAGCCCCAGCATTTT. This codes for CASSGARQCLVTYTNQPQHF.

The chain carries TRBV7-3 and TRBJ2-1; D not certain. Per the germline V gene, CDR1 is SGHTA and CDR2 is FQGTGA. V was trimmed by 6 bases and J by 7 bases, leaving 13 bases between them. The CDR3 length is 13 residues. The CDR3 sequence: CASSIILGNEQFF. The DNA for the CDR3 is TGTGCCAGCAGTATAATCCTAGGAAATGAGCAGTTCTTC.

J is TRBJ1-6 and V is TRBV6-5; no clear D gene. The germline V and J ends were trimmed by 0 bases and 8 bases, with 11 bases remaining between them. The CDR3 extends over 15 amino acids. CDR1 MNHEY and CDR2 SVGAGI come from the germline V gene. The CDR3 sequence is CASSYSTVTHSPLHF. CDR3 sequence (DNA): TGTGCCAGCAGTTACTCGACCGTTACCCATTCACCCCTCCACTTT.

The rearrangement links TRBV6-6 to TRBJ2-1; the match to TRBD2 covers 13 bases. V lost 5 bases, J lost 9 bases, and 7 bases stayed unmatched. Germline loops: CDR1 MNHNY, CDR2 SVGAGI (reference sequence). The CDR3 length is 15 residues. The CDR3 spells CASSRTSGGAGEQFF. The CDR3 coding sequence is TGTGCCAGCAGTCGGACTAGCGGGGGAGCAGGTGAGCAGTTCTTC.

The J gene is TRBJ2-3, the V gene TRBV11-2, with a weak D call TRBD1 (5 bases). Germline V gene sequence: CDR1 SGHAT, CDR2 FQNNGV. The CDR3 totals 13 residues. Trimming removed 8 bases from V and 2 bases from J, with 11 bases in between. The CDR3 spells CASGAHPTDTQYF. CDR3 nucleotide sequence: TGTGCCAGCGGGGCCCACCCCACAGATACGCAGTATTTT.

This rearrangement joins TRBV30 to TRBJ2-7; D is unresolved. The germline V gene has CDR1 GTSNPN and CDR2 SVGIG (reference sequence). The CDR3 covers 13 residues. Trimming shortened V by 1 base and J by 6 bases, and 13 bases separated the two germline ends. Here the CDR3 DNA reads TGTGCCTGGAGTGCGTTAAGTTCCGCCGAGCAGTACTTC. As protein: CAWSALSSAEQYF.